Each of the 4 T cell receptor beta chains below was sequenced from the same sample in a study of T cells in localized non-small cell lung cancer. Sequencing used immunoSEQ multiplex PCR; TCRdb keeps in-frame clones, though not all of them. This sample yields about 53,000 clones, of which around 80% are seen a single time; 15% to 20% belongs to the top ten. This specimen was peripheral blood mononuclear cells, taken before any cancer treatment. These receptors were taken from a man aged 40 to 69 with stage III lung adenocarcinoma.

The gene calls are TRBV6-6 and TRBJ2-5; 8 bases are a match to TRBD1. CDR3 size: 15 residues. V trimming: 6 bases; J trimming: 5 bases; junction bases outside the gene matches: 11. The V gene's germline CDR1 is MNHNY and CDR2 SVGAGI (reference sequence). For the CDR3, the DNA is TGTGCCAGCAGACAGACAGGGGTCCGGCGGGAGACCCAGTACTTC. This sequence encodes CASRQTGVRRETQYF.

The CDR3 loop reads CASSPKGGKEAFF. The CDR3 bases are TGTGCCAGCAGCCCCAAGGGGGGGAAGGAAGCTTTCTTT. The chain employs TRBV11-2 and TRBJ1-1; maybe TRBD1 (6 bases). From germline, CDR1 is SGHAT and CDR2 FQNNGV. CDR3 length: 13 amino acids. Trimming left V 5 bases short and J 8 bases short, with 15 bases between.

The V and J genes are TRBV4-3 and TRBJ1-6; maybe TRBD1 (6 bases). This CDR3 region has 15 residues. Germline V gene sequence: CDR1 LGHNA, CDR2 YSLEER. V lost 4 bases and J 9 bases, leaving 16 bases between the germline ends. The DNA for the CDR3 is TGCGCCAGCAGCCCTACCCCAGGGGTGTCTTCACCCCTCCACTTT. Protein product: CASSPTPGVSSPLHF.

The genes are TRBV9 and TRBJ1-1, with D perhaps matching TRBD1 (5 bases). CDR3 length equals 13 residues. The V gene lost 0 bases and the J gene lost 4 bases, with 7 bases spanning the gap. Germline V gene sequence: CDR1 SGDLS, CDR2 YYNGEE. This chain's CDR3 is CASSVDGGTEAFF. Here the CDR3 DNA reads TGTGCCAGCAGCGTAGACGGGGGCACTGAAGCTTTCTTT.